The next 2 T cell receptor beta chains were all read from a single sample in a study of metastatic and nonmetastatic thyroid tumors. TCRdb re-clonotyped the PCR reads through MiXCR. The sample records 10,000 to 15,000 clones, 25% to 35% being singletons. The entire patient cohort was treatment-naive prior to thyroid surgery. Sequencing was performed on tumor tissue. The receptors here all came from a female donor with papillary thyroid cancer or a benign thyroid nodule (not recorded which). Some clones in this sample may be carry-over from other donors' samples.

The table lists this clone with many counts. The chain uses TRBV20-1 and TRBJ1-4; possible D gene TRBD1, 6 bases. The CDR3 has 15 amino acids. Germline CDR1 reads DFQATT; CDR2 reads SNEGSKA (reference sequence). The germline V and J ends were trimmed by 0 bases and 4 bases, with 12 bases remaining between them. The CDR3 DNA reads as TGCAGTGCTAGAGACACAGGGACGATTAATGAAAAACTGTTTTTT. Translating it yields CSARDTGTINEKLFF.

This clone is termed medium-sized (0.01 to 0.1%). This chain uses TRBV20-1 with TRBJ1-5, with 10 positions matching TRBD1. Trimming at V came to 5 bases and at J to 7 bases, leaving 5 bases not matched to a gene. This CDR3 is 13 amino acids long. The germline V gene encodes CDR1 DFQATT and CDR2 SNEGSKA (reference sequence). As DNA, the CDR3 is TGCAGTGCTCCTCGGACAGGGGGGCAGCCCCAGCATTTT. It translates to CSAPRTGGQPQHF.